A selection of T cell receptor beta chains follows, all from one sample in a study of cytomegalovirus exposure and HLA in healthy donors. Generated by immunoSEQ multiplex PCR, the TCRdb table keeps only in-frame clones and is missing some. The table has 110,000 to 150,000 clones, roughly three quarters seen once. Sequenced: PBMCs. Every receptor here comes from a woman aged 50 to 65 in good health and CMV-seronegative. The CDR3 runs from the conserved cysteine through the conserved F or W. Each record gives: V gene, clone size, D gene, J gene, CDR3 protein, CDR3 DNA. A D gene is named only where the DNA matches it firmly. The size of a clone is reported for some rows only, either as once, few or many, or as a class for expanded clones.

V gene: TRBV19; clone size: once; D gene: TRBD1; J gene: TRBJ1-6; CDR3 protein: CASTPTGAYSPLHF; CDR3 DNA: TGTGCCAGTACCCCGACAGGGGCTTATTCACCCCTCCACTTT
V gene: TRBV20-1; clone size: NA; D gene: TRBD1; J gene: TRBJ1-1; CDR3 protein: CSARPTGWAFF; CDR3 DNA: TGCAGTGCTAGACCGACAGGGTGGGCTTTCTTT
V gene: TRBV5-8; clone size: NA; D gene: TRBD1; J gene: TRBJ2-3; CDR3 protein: CASSNRTGSTDTQYF; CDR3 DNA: TGTGCCAGCAGCAATCGGACAGGGAGCACAGATACGCAGTATTTT
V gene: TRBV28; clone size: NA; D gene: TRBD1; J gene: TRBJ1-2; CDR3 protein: CASLTGDYGYTF; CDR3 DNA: TGTGCCAGCCTAACAGGGGATTATGGCTACACCTTC
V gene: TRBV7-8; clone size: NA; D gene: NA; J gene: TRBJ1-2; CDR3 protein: CASSFGRGDYGYTF; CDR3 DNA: TGTGCCAGCAGCTTTGGCAGGGGAGACTATGGCTACACCTTC
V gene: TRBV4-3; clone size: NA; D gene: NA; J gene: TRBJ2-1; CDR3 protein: CASSPGLNEQFF; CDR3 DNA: TGCGCCAGCAGCCCTGGACTAAATGAGCAGTTCTTC
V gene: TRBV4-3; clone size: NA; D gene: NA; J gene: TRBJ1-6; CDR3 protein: CASSQDRGAWNSPLHF; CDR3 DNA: TGCGCCAGCAGCCAAGATCGGGGGGCTTGGAATTCACCCCTCCACTTT
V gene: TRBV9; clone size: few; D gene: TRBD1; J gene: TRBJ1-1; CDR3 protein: CASSPPDRVTEAFF; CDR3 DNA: TGTGCCAGCAGCCCTCCGGACAGGGTCACTGAAGCTTTCTTT
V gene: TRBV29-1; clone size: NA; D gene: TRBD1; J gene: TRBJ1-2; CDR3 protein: CSVEVADRAGGYTF; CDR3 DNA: TGCAGCGTTGAAGTCGCTGACAGGGCGGGGGGCTACACCTTC
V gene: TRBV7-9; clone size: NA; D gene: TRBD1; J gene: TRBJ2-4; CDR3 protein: CASSLGGTGAKNIQYF; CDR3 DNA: TGTGCCAGCAGCTTAGGGGGGACAGGGGCCAAAAACATTCAGTACTTC
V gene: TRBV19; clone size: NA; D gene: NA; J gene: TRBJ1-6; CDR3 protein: CASNPWQGNSPLHF; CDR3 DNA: TGTGCCAGTAACCCCTGGCAGGGCAATTCACCCCTCCACTTT
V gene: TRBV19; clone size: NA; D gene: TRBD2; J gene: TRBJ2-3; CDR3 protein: CASSGTSGGADTQYF; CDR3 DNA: TGTGCCAGTAGTGGGACTAGCGGGGGGGCAGATACGCAGTATTTT
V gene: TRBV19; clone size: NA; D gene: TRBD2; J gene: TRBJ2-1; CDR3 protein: CASSSGGYNEQFF; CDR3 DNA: TGTGCCAGTAGTAGCGGGGGGTACAATGAGCAGTTCTTC
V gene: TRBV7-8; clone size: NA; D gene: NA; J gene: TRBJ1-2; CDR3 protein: CASSLAGARDGYTF; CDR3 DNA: TGTGCCAGCAGCTTAGCGGGGGCTCGAGATGGCTACACCTTC
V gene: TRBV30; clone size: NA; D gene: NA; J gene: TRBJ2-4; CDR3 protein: CAWSVGVAKNIQYF; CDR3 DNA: TGTGCCTGGAGTGTAGGGGTAGCCAAAAACATTCAGTACTTC
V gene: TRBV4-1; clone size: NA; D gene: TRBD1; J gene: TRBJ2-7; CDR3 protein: CASSFQGAGGGEQYF; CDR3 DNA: TGCGCCAGCAGCTTCCAGGGGGCGGGTGGGGGCGAGCAGTACTTC
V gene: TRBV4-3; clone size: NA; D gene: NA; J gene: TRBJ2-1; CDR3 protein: CASSQDATSRKQFF; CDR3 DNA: TGCGCCAGCAGCCAAGATGCGACTTCTCGTAAGCAGTTCTTC
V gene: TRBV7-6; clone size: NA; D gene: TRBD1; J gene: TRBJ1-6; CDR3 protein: CASSSDRLLSPLHF; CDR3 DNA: TGTGCCAGCAGCTCGGACAGGCTTCTTTCACCCCTCCACTTT
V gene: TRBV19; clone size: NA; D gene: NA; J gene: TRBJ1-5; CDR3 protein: CASSILSAGKHF; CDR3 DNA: TGTGCCAGTAGTATCCTCTCGGCGGGTAAACATTTT
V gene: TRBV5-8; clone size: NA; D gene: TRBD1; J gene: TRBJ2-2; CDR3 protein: CASSWGQGDLLNTGELFF; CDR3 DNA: TGTGCCAGCAGCTGGGGACAGGGGGACCTTTTGAACACCGGGGAGCTGTTTTTT
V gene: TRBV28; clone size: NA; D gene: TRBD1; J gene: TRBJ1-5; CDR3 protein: CASTTGGFNQPQHF; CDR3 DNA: TGTGCCAGCACAACAGGGGGATTCAATCAGCCCCAGCATTTT
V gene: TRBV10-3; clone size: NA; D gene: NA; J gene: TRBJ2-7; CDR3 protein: CAISDSPRREQYF; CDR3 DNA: TGTGCCATCAGTGACAGTCCGCGGAGGGAGCAGTACTTC
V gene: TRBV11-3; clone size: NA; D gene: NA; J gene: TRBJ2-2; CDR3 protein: CVSSRTDNTGELFF; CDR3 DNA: TGTGTCAGCAGCCGGACAGACAACACCGGGGAGCTGTTTTTT
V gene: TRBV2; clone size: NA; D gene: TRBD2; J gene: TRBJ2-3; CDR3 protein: CATEGLAGDTQYF; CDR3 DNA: TGTGCCACCGAAGGACTAGCCGGAGATACGCAGTATTTT
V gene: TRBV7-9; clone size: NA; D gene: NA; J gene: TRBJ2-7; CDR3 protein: CASSLESGALGEQYF; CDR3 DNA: TGTGCCAGCAGCTTGGAGTCAGGGGCCTTGGGTGAGCAGTACTTC
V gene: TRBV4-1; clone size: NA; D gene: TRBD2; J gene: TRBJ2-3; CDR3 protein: CASSRTSGGLSTDTQYF; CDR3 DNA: TGCGCCAGCAGCAGGACTAGCGGGGGCCTTAGCACAGATACGCAGTATTTT